Listed here are 28 T cell receptor beta chains from one sample, sequenced in a study of CD8 T cells in Susac syndrome. Reverse transcription of about 0.5 to 1 ug RNA used random hexamers. TCRdb reprocessed the immunoSEQ multiplex PCR reads via MiXCR and lists one record per CDR3 protein. The sample lists hundreds of thousands of distinct CDR3 sequences; 95% were seen once. The specimen sequenced was CD4+ T cells from PBMCs. Source of these receptors: a human donor with multiple sclerosis.

The rearrangement joins TRBV18 to TRBJ1-2, with a possible D match to TRBD1 (6 bases). Deletions cut 0 bases from V and 3 bases from J, with 8 bases between. Germline V gives CDR1 KGHSH, CDR2 LQKENI. This CDR3 comprises 14 residues. The CDR3 protein is CASSPPGGYYGYTF. The CDR3, as DNA: TGTGCCAGCTCACCACCAGGGGGATACTATGGCTACACCTTC.

This chain links TRBV12-3 or TRBV12-4 with TRBJ1-5; 7 positions match TRBD1. J lost 7 bases, V lost 6 bases, and 9 bases had no gene match. The CDR3 spans 14 residues. The CDR3 DNA reads as TGTGCCAGCAGACCCGACAGGGCTGGCCAGCCCCAGCATTTT. This sequence encodes CASRPDRAGQPQHF.

The CDR3 coding sequence is TGCAGCGTTGAAGATCGGAGGGAACTCCTAAAATTGGAGACCCAGTACTTC. Its translation: CSVEDRRELLKLETQYF. J is TRBJ2-5 and V is TRBV29-1; D is possibly TRBD2 (6 bases). This CDR3 is built from 17 residues. Trimming stripped 0 bases from V and 5 bases from J, with 22 bases between. CDR1 is SQVTM and CDR2 is ANQGSEA in the germline V gene.

The rearrangement uses TRBV7-2 and TRBJ2-2, with TRBD2 identical over 10 bases. With 7 bases clipped from V and 5 bases from J, the junction kept 7 bases outside the gene matches. CDR1 SGHTA and CDR2 FQGNSA come from the germline V gene. This CDR3 spans 15 amino acids. CDR3 DNA sequence: TGTGCCAGCACCCCCACTAGCGGGGTAACCGGGGAGCTGTTTTTT. It yields the protein CASTPTSGVTGELFF.

The chain combines TRBV18 with TRBJ2-5, with D maybe TRBD2 (5 bases). Germline values: CDR1 KGHSH, CDR2 LQKENI. The V end was cut by 3 bases, the J end by 7 bases, with 15 bases between. The CDR3 runs to 14 residues. In DNA form, the CDR3 reads TGTGCCAGCTCACCGGACGGGGATCGGCGGACCCAGTACTTC. It codes for CASSPDGDRRTQYF.

The chain recombines TRBV24-1 with TRBJ2-1; D possibly corresponds to TRBD1 (6 bases). This CDR3 comprises 15 residues. CDR1 and CDR2 (germline): KGHDR, SFDVKD. V lost 5 bases and J lost 4, with 14 bases in between. The CDR3 nucleotides are TGTGCCACCAGTGTGGGGGCCCTGCGGTACAATGAGCAGTTCTTC. It codes for CATSVGALRYNEQFF.

This clonotype was observed a few times. This chain joins TRBV29-1 and TRBJ1-1, with D unclear. The CDR3 loop spans 13 amino acids. Germline V CDR1 and CDR2: SQVTM, ANQGSEA. V lost 0 bases, J lost 1 base, and 6 bases lay in between. The CDR3 here is CSVEEGRNTEAFF. CDR3 sequence (DNA): TGCAGCGTTGAAGAGGGTCGGAACACTGAAGCTTTCTTT.

The CDR3 loop reads CAWRRDRGDNEAFF. CDR3 bases: TGTGCCTGGAGACGGGACAGGGGAGACAATGAAGCTTTCTTT. The rearrangement uses TRBV30 and TRBJ1-1, with 10 bases matching TRBD1. This CDR3 is 14 amino acids long. V lost 3 bases and J lost 7; bases outside the gene matches: 8. Germline CDR1 and CDR2: GTSNPN and SVGIG (reference sequence).

A note on this clonotype: At one of its ends the junction is not consistent with the germline gene, which may arise from a read error. The chain carries TRBV27 and TRBJ1-1, with D possibly TRBD1 on 6 matching bases. The V gene's germline CDR1 is MNHEY and CDR2 SMNVEV (reference sequence). This CDR3 has 13 residues. The CDR3 DNA reads as TGTGCCAGCAGTTTATCGTGGGACACCGAAGCTTTCTTT. Its translation: CASSLSWDTEAFF.

The chain uses TRBV9 and TRBJ1-2, with D possibly matching TRBD1 (5 bases). The CDR3 covers 15 residues. Germline-derived CDR1 and CDR2 are SGDLS and YYNGEE. V lost 3 bases and J lost 1, with 13 bases in between. The CDR3 is CASSATALVNYGYTF. The CDR3 DNA reads TGTGCCAGCAGCGCGACAGCCTTGGTTAACTATGGCTACACCTTC.

V is TRBV19 and J is TRBJ1-5; D not certain. V lost 10 bases to trimming and J lost 7 bases, with 14 bases between them. This CDR3 has 12 residues. The V gene's germline CDR1 is LNHDA and CDR2 SQIVND (reference sequence). CDR3 residues: CATQIDEQPQHF. Written as DNA, the CDR3 is TGTGCCACCCAGATTGATGAACAGCCCCAGCATTTT.

This chain joins TRBV3-1 and TRBJ1-1, with D uncertain. V was shortened by 3 bases and J by 1 base, with 9 bases between the two germline ends. The germline V gene encodes CDR1 LGHDT and CDR2 YNNKEL (reference sequence). The CDR3 extends over 14 amino acids. CDR3 DNA: TGTGCCAGCAGCCATTGGGGAGAGAACACTGAAGCTTTCTTT. It is translated as CASSHWGENTEAFF.

This clonotype was detected once. The chain joins TRBV3-1 to TRBJ2-2, with D tentatively TRBD1 (6 bases). V was clipped by 4 bases and J by 5 bases, with 8 bases between them. The CDR3 extends over 13 amino acids. Germline CDR1 is LGHDT and CDR2 is YNNKEL (reference sequence). This chain's CDR3 is CASSRRGTGELFF. CDR3 in DNA: TGTGCCAGCAGCCGCAGGGGAACCGGGGAGCTGTTTTTT.

This chain links TRBV20-1 with TRBJ1-2, with D hard to call. The CDR3 has 12 residues. Trimming stripped 5 bases from V and 4 bases from J, with 11 bases between. Germline V CDR1 and CDR2: DFQATT, SNEGSKA (reference sequence). CDR3 sequence (DNA): TGCAGTGCTCCTGACGGACCCTATGGCTACACCTTC. Its protein product is CSAPDGPYGYTF.

The chain recombines TRBV29-1 with TRBJ1-4; D perhaps matches TRBD1 (5 bases). V was pared by 4 bases and J by 11 bases, with 17 bases between. The V gene's germline CDR1 is SQVTM and CDR2 ANQGSEA. This CDR3 has 13 residues. The CDR3 bases are TGCAGCGTTGGTATGGCAGGCGAGGGGAAACTGTTTTTT. It codes for CSVGMAGEGKLFF.

V is TRBV20-1 and J is TRBJ1-1; D remains unclear. Trimming removed 1 base at V and 6 bases at J, with 12 bases between. The CDR3 covers 13 residues. Germline CDR1 reads DFQATT; CDR2 reads SNEGSKA (reference sequence). The CDR3 here is CSARAPSRSEAFF. In DNA form, the CDR3 reads TGCAGTGCTAGAGCCCCCTCCCGATCTGAAGCTTTCTTT.

The V gene is TRBV7-2, the J gene TRBJ1-2; D remains ambiguous. Germline V lookup: CDR1 SGHTA, CDR2 FQGNSA. The CDR3 consists of 13 residues. V lost 5 bases and J lost 3, with 10 bases in between. In DNA form, the CDR3 reads TGTGCCAGCAGCGAAGGACTGGACTATGGCTACACCTTC. Translation: CASSEGLDYGYTF.

The rearrangement uses TRBV7-2 and TRBJ2-7; no clear D gene. In germline, CDR1 is SGHTA, CDR2 FQGNSA. This CDR3 contains 13 residues. The germline V and J ends were trimmed by 5 bases and 5 bases, with 13 bases remaining between them. The CDR3 DNA follows: TGTGCCAGCAGCCCCCCGGCTCCCGACGAGCAGTACTTC. Protein product: CASSPPAPDEQYF.

The CDR3 coding sequence is TGTGCCAGCCGCGCGTGGGGGTCACCCCTCCACTTT. Translated, it gives CASRAWGSPLHF. The gene calls are TRBV3-1 and TRBJ1-6; D may be TRBD1 (5 bases). This CDR3 is built from 12 residues. CDR1 and CDR2 (germline): LGHDT, YNNKEL (reference sequence). Trimming removed 8 bases from V and 10 bases from J, with 12 bases in between. The full variable domain, rest sourced from reference TRBV3-1 and TRBJ1-6, is DTAVSQTPKYLVTQMGNDKSIKCEQNLGHDTMYWYKQDSKKFLKIMFSYNNKELIINETVPNRFSPKSPDKAHLNLHINSLELGDSAVYFCASRAWGSPLHFGNGTRLTVT.

The gene calls are TRBV30 and TRBJ2-2, with 8 bases identical to TRBD1. Germline CDR1 is GTSNPN and CDR2 is SVGIG (reference sequence). The CDR3 runs to 17 residues. V lost 0 bases, J lost 5 bases, and 11 bases stayed unmatched. The CDR3 sequence is CAWSVLLGQGWTGELFF. The CDR3 coding sequence is TGTGCCTGGAGTGTCCTACTCGGACAGGGTTGGACCGGGGAGCTGTTTTTT.

The V and J genes are TRBV20-1 and TRBJ2-1; D call uncertain. The V gene's germline CDR1 is DFQATT and CDR2 SNEGSKA (reference sequence). The germline V and J ends were trimmed by 5 bases and 1 base, with 9 bases remaining between them. The CDR3 totals 13 residues. In DNA, the CDR3 is TGCAGTGCTGGTTTAGGGTCCTACAATGAGCAGTTCTTC. Translated: CSAGLGSYNEQFF.

The J gene is TRBJ2-6, the V gene TRBV12-3 or TRBV12-4; D not certain. The CDR3 length is 15 residues. V lost 5 bases and J lost 4, with 12 bases in between. CDR3 residues: CASSPPSLGANVLTF. The CDR3 DNA reads TGTGCCAGCAGTCCCCCCTCTCTGGGGGCCAACGTCCTGACTTTC.

This clonotype showed up just once. The chain joins TRBV24-1 to TRBJ2-5; possible D gene TRBD2, 6 bases. The CDR3 contains 13 residues. The germline gives CDR1 KGHDR, CDR2 SFDVKD. V was shortened by 5 bases and J by 5 bases, with 11 bases between the two germline ends. CDR3 in DNA: TGTGCCACCAGTGCGTCGGGAGAGGAGACCCAGTACTTC. Translated, it gives CATSASGEETQYF.

The V and J genes are TRBV30 and TRBJ2-2; TRBD1 matches at 9 bases. The CDR3 extends over 16 amino acids. Trimming at V came to 2 bases and at J to 1 base, leaving 5 bases not matched to a gene. CDR1 GTSNPN and CDR2 SVGIG come from the germline V gene (reference sequence). CDR3 sequence reads: CAWSFGQGQNTGELFF. The CDR3 nucleotides read TGTGCCTGGAGTTTCGGACAGGGGCAGAACACCGGGGAGCTGTTTTTT.

The V and J genes are TRBV7-9 and TRBJ2-2; TRBD1 or TRBD2 may be the D gene (6 bases each). The length of the CDR3 is 15 residues. V was cut by 5 bases and J by 7 bases, with 17 bases left in between. Germline-derived CDR1 and CDR2 are SEHNR and FQNEAQ (reference sequence). The chain's CDR3 is CASSGGTIEGGELFF. For the CDR3, the DNA is TGTGCCAGCAGCGGCGGGACAATCGAGGGCGGGGAGCTGTTTTTT.

The chain combines TRBV20-1 with TRBJ2-7; D not resolved. Between the trimmed V and J ends, which lost 8 bases and 5 bases, there was a span of 10 bases. This CDR3 region has 10 residues. The V gene's germline CDR1 is DFQATT and CDR2 SNEGSKA (reference sequence). The CDR3 is CSRRVHEQYV. CDR3 nucleotides: TGCAGTAGAAGGGTCCACGAGCAGTACGTC.

The chain has TRBV6-2 or TRBV6-3 and TRBJ2-7; 8 nucleotides align to TRBD2. This CDR3 spans 15 amino acids. Germline assignment: CDR1 MNHEY and CDR2 SVGEGT. V shed 6 bases and J 4 bases; nucleotides not matched to a gene: 11. The CDR3 DNA is TGTGCCAGCAGACCCGGTGGGACTAGTAAGTACGAGCAGTACTTC. Its protein is CASRPGGTSKYEQYF.

This sequence joins TRBV15 and TRBJ1-2; tentative D call: TRBD1 (6 bases). The CDR3 runs 14 residues. V lost 1 base and J 5 bases, leaving 11 bases between the germline ends. Germline CDR1 and CDR2: LNHNV and YYDKDF (reference sequence). CDR3 sequence (DNA): TGTGCCACCAGCAGAGGACAGGTAGCATATGGCTACACCTTC. This encodes CATSRGQVAYGYTF.